This T cell receptor (beta chain) came from a study of blood T cell repertoires in COVID-19 (dated by TCRdb to the early 2020s). Turning to the overall study: The collaborator samples originated in the United States, Italy and Spain and spanned the acute and convalescent phases of COVID-19. The material from the prospective study consisted of cDNA or gDNA derived from T cells, B-cell-depleted T cells, or PBMCs. Subjects who had been exposed to COVID-19, were actively infected with it, or had recovered from it provided the deeply sampled blood TCRbeta repertoires that made up the dataset. The repertoires were released in a freely available public database meant as a resource for research on the immune response to SARS-CoV-2. Samples were obtained from the ongoing ImmuneRACE study (first 160 participants) and from 1,200 or so subjects provided by 6 global collaborators. A de-identified subject ID, COVID-19 status, age in years and sex were almost always included in the sample metadata. Where HLA class I and class II types were available, the types were taken from metadata supplied by the sample provider, not from assay-based typing. What the work shows at the level of the full study, not this receptor alone: The quantity of clinical and demographic metadata differed by source and by participant and was supplied without curation.

TCRbeta CDR3 regions were amplified from genomic DNA by means of the immunoSEQ Assay, a bias-controlled multiplex PCR. On the study's bioinformatics: The number of nucleated cells in each sample was estimated from the amplification of reference gene primers within the assay. To quantify the absolute abundance of each unique TCRbeta CDR3 rearrangement, sequence reads were collapsed and filtered. For each sample, productive Simpson clonality was calculated by taking the square root of Simpson's diversity index across productive rearrangements. Sourced from immuneACCESS, this table was stored by TCRdb with only in-frame sequences that have V and J called. A share of the clones is absent; for the studies checked, an unresolved V gene accounts for under half, and the remainder has no known explanation. That table is the source of V, J and clone size, and D and trimming were worked out from the DNA. Within this sample are roughly 200,000 clones, with around 81% of them counted one time only. The leading ten clones occupy 4.5% to 7% of the sample.

V and J are truncated by 2 bases and 1 base respectively, leaving an intervening sequence of 5 bases. The CDR3 sequence holds 13 residues, the cysteine and phenylalanine included. The only DNA kept is the CDR3, 39 bases in frame from the first base. According to the germline V gene, CDR1 reads KGHSH and CDR2 reads LQKENI. Whole blood was collected in K2EDTA tubes by collaborating institutions according to the institutions' own protocols. Collaborator samples were shipped for TCRbeta analysis as frozen whole blood, isolated PBMCs, or DNA extracted from either sample type. A note on this clone: It has no known antigen specificity. Base quality data are lacking; no much larger clone is found one base away.

The sequence was collected from a woman in her 70s with acute or convalescent COVID-19. The sequencing sample was made of peripheral blood. The V gene is TRBV18 and the J gene is TRBJ1-1, with the D gene too uncertain to name. The CDR3 here reads CASSPEQNTEAFF. The nucleotide sequence is TGTGCCAGCTCACCAGAACAGAACACTGAAGCTTTCTTT.